What follows are 20 T cell receptor beta chains derived from one specimen sequenced in a study of STAT5B mutations in CD4+ large granular lymphocyte leukemia. The protocol was immunoSEQ multiplex PCR, while the TCRdb copy is restricted to in-frame clones and leaves out a portion. The sample records about 26,000 clones, just under 80% being singletons. The sequenced material came from CD4+ T cells from blood buffy coats. The receptors were sampled from a human donor in good health.

The chain couples TRBV7-2 to TRBJ2-2, with 10 bases lining up with TRBD2. Germline V gives CDR1 SGHTA, CDR2 FQGNSA. V trimming: 5 bases; J trimming: 1 base; junction bases outside the gene matches: 7. CDR3 length: 17 residues. The CDR3 region is CASSRTIAGGNTGELFF. CDR3 nucleotide sequence: TGTGCCAGCAGCCGAACCATAGCGGGAGGGAACACCGGGGAGCTGTTTTTT.

The chain carries TRBV28 and TRBJ1-5, with a weak D call TRBD1 (6 bases). Trimming removed 6 bases from V and 3 bases from J, with 9 bases in between. Germline assignment: CDR1 MDHEN and CDR2 SYDVKM. This CDR3 spans 13 amino acids. CDR3 coding DNA: TGTGCCAGCAGGAGGGACACCAATCAGCCCCAGCATTTT. Translating it yields CASRRDTNQPQHF.

This chain uses TRBV6-4 with TRBJ2-7; no firm D call. V gave up 3 bases and J gave up 0 bases, with 12 bases separating them. The germline V gene has CDR1 MRHNA and CDR2 SNTAGT. The CDR3 consists of 15 residues. The CDR3 reads CASSEHSESSYEQYV. The CDR3 DNA is TGTGCCAGCAGTGAACACAGTGAGAGCTCCTACGAGCAGTACGTC.

The CDR3 bases are TGTGCCTGGAGTCATCCTTCTCAGCCCCAGCATTTT. Translation: CAWSHPSQPQHF. J is TRBJ1-5 and V is TRBV30; D remains unclear. Trimming left V 2 bases short and J 6 bases short, with 8 bases between. CDR1 GTSNPN and CDR2 SVGIG come from the germline V gene (reference sequence). CDR3 size: 12 residues.

This clone was counted a few times. The chain couples TRBV28 to TRBJ1-5; maybe TRBD1 (6 bases). The germline V gene encodes CDR1 MDHEN and CDR2 SYDVKM. V was pared by 5 bases and J by 2 bases, with 10 bases between. CDR3 length: 14 residues. The CDR3 region is CASSNRVGNQPQHF. CDR3 DNA: TGTGCCAGCAGTAACAGGGTGGGCAATCAGCCCCAGCATTTT.

This clone was observed a handful of times. V is TRBV5-1 and J is TRBJ1-1, with TRBD1 matching 7 bases. Germline values: CDR1 SGHRS, CDR2 YFSETQ. The CDR3 loop spans 13 amino acids. The junction had 4 bases not matched to a gene; V was cut back by 7 bases and J by 1 base. This CDR3 reads CASQRQGNTEAFF. The DNA for the CDR3 is TGCGCCAGCCAGCGACAGGGGAACACTGAAGCTTTCTTT.

The V gene is TRBV28, the J gene TRBJ2-1; the D is unclear. V was cut by 7 bases and J by 8 bases, with 9 bases left in between. CDR3 length equals 11 residues. The germline gives CDR1 MDHEN, CDR2 SYDVKM. This CDR3 reads CASTERDEQFF. The CDR3 DNA follows: TGTGCCAGCACCGAACGGGATGAGCAGTTCTTC. Supplemented by reference TRBV28 and TRBJ2-1, the full variable domain reads DVKVTQSSRYLVKRTGEKVFLECVQDMDHENMFWYRQDPGLGLRLIYFSYDVKMKEKGDIPEGYSVSREKKERFSLILESASTNQTSMYLCASTERDEQFFGPGTRLTVL.

The V and J genes are TRBV7-2 and TRBJ2-3; D gene uncertain. The CDR3 contains 16 residues. Germline CDR1 and CDR2: SGHTA and FQGNSA. The V end was cut by 0 bases, the J end by 0 bases, with 10 bases between. As DNA, the CDR3 is TGTGCCAGCAGCTTAGCGATCGGCCCTAGCACAGATACGCAGTATTTT. Translating gives CASSLAIGPSTDTQYF.

This clone was seen once. The J gene is TRBJ1-2, the V gene TRBV7-8, with 10 bases matching TRBD1. The V gene's germline CDR1 is SGHVS and CDR2 FQNEAQ. Losses at the gene ends were 5 bases for V and 3 bases for J; bases not matched to a gene: 6. The CDR3 consists of 15 residues. The CDR3 sequence is CASSLRQGAYYGYTF. The DNA of the CDR3 is TGTGCCAGCAGCCTAAGACAGGGGGCCTACTATGGCTACACCTTC.

CDR3 in DNA: TGTGCCAGCAGCTTCGGACGGTGGATGAACACTGAAGCTTTCTTT. Translation gives CASSFGRWMNTEAFF. V gene TRBV12-1 combines with J gene TRBJ1-1. TRBV12-1 is labeled a pseudogene. This CDR3 has 15 amino acids.

This clone was counted between two and nine times. The chain combines TRBV6-5 with TRBJ2-6; 8 bases match TRBD1. The junction had 0 bases not matched to a gene; V was cut back by 6 bases and J by 2 bases. Germline V CDR1 and CDR2: MNHEY, SVGAGI. The CDR3 loop spans 14 amino acids. The CDR3 here is CASRQGAGANVLTF. The CDR3 nucleotides read TGTGCCAGCAGACAGGGGGCTGGGGCCAACGTCCTGACTTTC.

This clone has more than one count but fewer than ten. The chain is built from TRBV6-5 and TRBJ1-4; 9 positions agree with TRBD1. This CDR3 is 15 amino acids long. Looked up from germline, CDR1 is MNHEY and CDR2 is SVGAGI. The ends lost 5 bases at V and 8 bases at J; junction bases unmatched: 9. CDR3 coding DNA: TGTGCCAGCAGTAGACGGACAGGGGCGAGAGAAAAACTGTTTTTT. Protein: CASSRRTGAREKLFF.

The chain combines TRBV6-1 with TRBJ2-3, with D maybe TRBD2 (5 bases). Trimming removed 1 base from V and 7 bases from J, with 12 bases in between. The CDR3 loop spans 14 amino acids. Germline V CDR1 and CDR2: MNHNS, SASEGT. The CDR3 loop reads CASSEDRASYTQYF. In DNA, the CDR3 is TGTGCCAGCAGTGAAGATCGGGCTAGCTATACGCAGTATTTT.

The chain uses TRBV7-9 and TRBJ1-2; D may be TRBD1 (5 bases). Germline values: CDR1 SEHNR, CDR2 FQNEAQ (reference sequence). V was clipped by 7 bases and J by 7 bases, with 10 bases between them. The CDR3 loop spans 11 amino acids. The CDR3 here is CASTTGGGYTF. CDR3 bases: TGTGCCAGCACCACTGGGGGTGGCTACACCTTC.

The V call is TRBV30, the J call TRBJ2-1; D gene ambiguous. V was cut by 5 bases and J by 6 bases, with 8 bases left in between. Germline CDR1 reads GTSNPN; CDR2 reads SVGIG (reference sequence). The CDR3 contains 11 residues. As DNA, the CDR3 is TGTGCCTGGGCTGTCAGCAATGAGCAGTTCTTC. Translated: CAWAVSNEQFF. Complete variable domain (other parts from reference TRBV30 and TRBJ2-1): SQTIHQWPATLVQPVGSPLSLECTVEGTSNPNLYWYRQAAGRGLQLLFYSVGIGQISSEVPQNLSASRPQDRQFILSSKKLLLSDSGFYLCAWAVSNEQFFGPGTRLTVL.

J is TRBJ2-2 and V is TRBV7-6; 9 bases agree with TRBD1. V lost 5 bases and J lost 2; bases outside the gene matches: 6. Germline-derived CDR1 and CDR2 are SGHVS and FNYEAQ. The CDR3 length is 16 residues. CDR3 residues: CASSLDRGLNTGELFF. Here the CDR3 DNA reads TGTGCCAGCAGCCTGGACAGGGGCTTAAACACCGGGGAGCTGTTTTTT.

Written as DNA, the CDR3 is TGTGCCAGCAGTTTAGGGGGATACACCGGGGAGCTGTTTTTT. This encodes CASSLGGYTGELFF. The chain couples TRBV6-6 to TRBJ2-2, with a weak D call TRBD1 (6 bases). The CDR3 consists of 14 residues. The germline V gene encodes CDR1 MNHNY and CDR2 SVGAGI (reference sequence). Trimming took off 4 bases at V and 3 bases at J, with 9 bases between the two ends.

The rearrangement uses TRBV5-4 and TRBJ2-2; D is perhaps TRBD1 (6 bases). V was pared by 10 bases and J by 9 bases, with 16 bases between. Per germline, CDR1 SGHNT and CDR2 YYREEE (reference sequence). This CDR3 region has 12 residues. The CDR3 protein is CAVGALNRELFF. CDR3 sequence (DNA): TGTGCCGTGGGGGCCCTGAACCGGGAGCTGTTTTTT.

This chain uses TRBV6-5 with TRBJ1-2, with unresolved D. This CDR3 has 13 amino acids. Germline CDR1 reads MNHEY; CDR2 reads SVGAGI. V shed 2 bases and J shed 8 bases, with 12 bases lying between them. The CDR3 DNA sequence: TGTGCCAGCAGTTACCCTGGGTCTCGGGGCTACACCTTC. Translating it yields CASSYPGSRGYTF.

J is TRBJ1-2 and V is TRBV6-1; D remains ambiguous. The V and J ends lost 3 bases and 8 bases respectively, with 25 bases between them. This CDR3 is 17 amino acids long. Germline CDR1 reads MNHNS; CDR2 reads SASEGT. The CDR3 coding sequence is TGTGCCAGCAGTGATAGGGTCGGCGGCGCCTCAAGAAAGGGCTACACCTTC. Amino acids: CASSDRVGGASRKGYTF.